This paragraph covers one T cell receptor beta chain sequence. Antigen unknown. 13 Jbeta primers and 60 Vbeta primers were used for the PCR. Sequenced by immunoSEQ multiplex PCR; TCRdb stores in-frame clones only, minus some. This sample carries some 150,000 clones, 82% of them seen once, and the ten largest clones take roughly 3.2%. The sample originates from a study of cytomegalovirus exposure and HLA in healthy donors. Study-wide results and caveats: With further analysis later on, most CMV-associated TCR beta chains appeared HLA-restricted.

Source material: PBMCs. The TCR was taken from a man younger than 35 in good health and CMV-seropositive.

The CDR3 DNA reads TGTGCCGCAGAGAGCTCAATCGGGGACTATGGCTACACCTTC. It encodes CAAESSIGDYGYTF. The V call is TRBV30, the J call TRBJ1-2; D unresolved. The CDR3 spans 14 residues. V was trimmed by 8 bases and J by 3 bases, leaving 19 bases between them. Germline assignment: CDR1 GTSNPN and CDR2 SVGIG (reference sequence).